These 28 T cell receptor beta chains originate from one sample sequenced in a study of type 1 regulatory T cells. In TCRdb, the reads were re-called with MiXCR into one record per CDR3 protein. The table lists some 90,000 distinct CDR3 sequences, around 30% of them singletons. The specimen sequenced was CD4+ T cells, either the whole sample or a sorted fraction (not recorded which). These receptors were collected from a human donor in good health.

This clonotype occurred a few times. The CDR3 coding sequence is TGTGCCATCAGTGAGTCGGGGACAGAGGAAGAGACCCAGTACTTC. Encoded protein: CAISESGTEEETQYF. The chain combines TRBV10-3 with TRBJ2-5, with 7 bases lining up with TRBD1. Germline V gives CDR1 ENHRY, CDR2 SYGVKD. The CDR3 loop spans 15 amino acids. The V and J ends lost 0 bases and 3 bases, in that order; junction bases with no gene match: 4.

This clonotype was counted only a few times. The V call is TRBV7-9, the J call TRBJ1-5; D perhaps matches TRBD1 (5 bases). The CDR3 contains 14 residues. Germline assignment: CDR1 SEHNR and CDR2 FQNEAQ (reference sequence). The ends were cut back, 5 bases at V and 1 base at J, with 9 bases in the middle. The CDR3: CASSLRDSNQPQHF. As DNA, the CDR3 is TGTGCCAGCAGCCTCCGGGACAGCAATCAGCCCCAGCATTTT.

The chain joins TRBV6-2 or TRBV6-3 to TRBJ2-4, with D tentatively TRBD1 (6 bases). Per the germline V gene, CDR1 is MNHEY and CDR2 is SVGEGT. The germline V and J ends were trimmed by 8 bases and 6 bases, with 17 bases remaining between them. This CDR3 has 14 residues. The CDR3 nucleotides read TGTGCCAGCCGGAACGCCCAAGGGGGAAACATTCAGTACTTC. Its translation: CASRNAQGGNIQYF.

This clonotype was seen only a few times. The chain links TRBV7-9 to TRBJ2-3, with 8 bases lining up with TRBD1. The CDR3 is made up of 13 amino acids. The V segment lost 5 bases and the J segment 9 bases; nucleotides outside the gene matches: 7. The germline V gene encodes CDR1 SEHNR and CDR2 FQNEAQ (reference sequence). The CDR3 DNA sequence: TGTGCCAGCAGCCCTTCGGACAGGGCAACGCAGTATTTT. Protein sequence: CASSPSDRATQYF.

This clonotype was counted a few times. The chain joins TRBV29-1 to TRBJ2-2; a possible D gene is TRBD1 (6 bases). CDR3 length equals 14 residues. V was clipped by 6 bases and J by 0 bases, with 11 bases between them. From germline, CDR1 is SQVTM and CDR2 ANQGSEA. CDR3 sequence: CSVAGTTNTGELFF. CDR3 coding DNA: TGCAGCGTCGCCGGGACAACGAACACCGGGGAGCTGTTTTTT.

In this sample, this clonotype turned up a few times. The chain employs TRBV29-1 and TRBJ2-4, with D maybe TRBD1 (6 bases). Germline V lookup: CDR1 SQVTM, CDR2 ANQGSEA. V was pared by 6 bases and J by 1 base, with 13 bases between. The CDR3 extends over 14 amino acids. CDR3 residues: CSVRGSRAKNIQYF. In DNA form, the CDR3 reads TGCAGCGTCAGGGGTTCAAGGGCCAAAAACATTCAGTACTTC.

The chain employs TRBV19 and TRBJ2-7, with 10 bases lining up with TRBD2. Germline trimming cut 7 bases from V and 1 base from J; bases unmatched to any gene: 7. The CDR3 spans 15 residues. Germline-derived CDR1 and CDR2 are LNHDA and SQIVND (reference sequence). CDR3 DNA: TGTGCCAGTAAGACAGCGGGAGGGCCTTCCTACGAGCAGTACTTC. Translating gives CASKTAGGPSYEQYF.

The rearrangement uses TRBV2 and TRBJ1-4; perhaps TRBD1 as D (6 bases). Looked up from germline, CDR1 is SNHLY and CDR2 is FYNNEI. Trimming shortened V by 4 bases and J by 5 bases, and 8 bases separated the two germline ends. The CDR3 runs to 13 residues. In DNA, the CDR3 is TGTGCCAGCAGTGGAGGGGGAAATGAAAAACTGTTTTTT. It translates to CASSGGGNEKLFF.

CDR3 in amino acids: CASSLGTVRYEQYF. CDR3 DNA sequence: TGTGCCAGCAGCTTGGGGACCGTGCGCTACGAGCAGTACTTC. The chain couples TRBV7-9 to TRBJ2-7; D might be TRBD1 or TRBD2, each matching 5 bases. The CDR3 extends over 14 amino acids. V was trimmed by 3 bases and J by 3 bases, leaving 12 bases between them. Per the germline V gene, CDR1 is SEHNR and CDR2 is FQNEAQ (reference sequence).

J is TRBJ1-2 and V is TRBV14, with D possibly matching TRBD1 (6 bases). The CDR3 is made up of 14 amino acids. CDR1 is SGHDN and CDR2 is FVKESK in the germline V gene. Trimming took 4 bases from V and 4 from J, leaving 13 bases between them. The CDR3 DNA reads TGTGCCAGCAGCCTAATCAGGGGATCCTATGGCTACACCTTC. Residues: CASSLIRGSYGYTF.

The V call is TRBV20-1, the J call TRBJ2-3, with D uncertain. V dropped 0 bases and J dropped 6 bases, with 10 bases sitting between them. The CDR3 runs to 13 residues. Germline CDR1 reads DFQATT; CDR2 reads SNEGSKA (reference sequence). The chain's CDR3 is CSARDLRADTQYF. CDR3 coding DNA: TGCAGTGCTAGAGATCTCCGCGCGGATACGCAGTATTTT.

V and J are TRBV6-4 and TRBJ1-1; 8 positions agree with TRBD1. Germline assignment: CDR1 MRHNA and CDR2 SNTAGT. The trim removed 3 bases at V and 10 bases at J, leaving 7 bases unmatched. The CDR3 contains 13 residues. The CDR3 protein is CASSETGQGAAFF. CDR3 coding DNA: TGTGCCAGCAGTGAAACCGGACAGGGTGCAGCTTTCTTT.

On this clonotype: A junction boundary mismatches the germline segment, possibly from a read error. The J gene is TRBJ1-1, the V gene TRBV2; tentative D call: TRBD1 (6 bases). The CDR3 has 14 residues. Germline V lookup: CDR1 SNHLY, CDR2 FYNNEI. The CDR3 region is CASSEAFNRVEAFF. CDR3 DNA sequence: TGTGCCAGCAGCGAAGCCTTTAACAGGGTTGAAGCTTTCTTT.

The chain combines TRBV7-2 with TRBJ1-2, with 9 positions matching TRBD1. Germline values: CDR1 SGHTA, CDR2 FQGNSA. The V gene end was trimmed by 5 bases and the J gene end by 8 bases; junction bases not matched to a gene: 9. The CDR3 sequence is 14 residues long. The CDR3: CASSNRGTGHGYTF. The CDR3 DNA follows: TGTGCCAGCAGCAACAGGGGGACAGGGCACGGCTACACCTTC.

This clonotype showed up just a few times. The chain links TRBV10-3 to TRBJ2-1, with 9 nucleotides matching TRBD2. The V segment lost 7 bases and the J segment 14 bases; nucleotides outside the gene matches: 15. CDR1 ENHRY and CDR2 SYGVKD come from the germline V gene. The CDR3 runs to 14 residues. CDR3 in amino acids: CAITPGSGSFKKFF. The CDR3 DNA is TGTGCCATCACTCCGGGTAGCGGGAGTTTTAAGAAGTTCTTC.

This chain links TRBV4-2 with TRBJ1-2; 9 nucleotides agree with TRBD1. The CDR3 covers 16 residues. V lost 1 base to trimming and J lost 5 bases; unmatched junction nucleotides: 8. Germline V gene lookup returns CDR1 LGHNA and CDR2 YNFKEQ. CDR3 in DNA: TGTGCCAGCAGCCAAGTATGGGACAGGGATCATTATGGCTACACCTTC. Amino acids: CASSQVWDRDHYGYTF.

V gene TRBV12-3 or TRBV12-4 combines with J gene TRBJ2-2; D is perhaps TRBD1 or TRBD2 (5 bases each). CDR3 length: 16 residues. V shed 8 bases and J shed 0 bases, with 16 bases lying between them. The CDR3 nucleotides are TGTGCCAGCCGTGGGACCGTGACAACGAACACCGGGGAGCTGTTTTTT. It is translated as CASRGTVTTNTGELFF.

This clonotype was seen a few times. The rearrangement links TRBV6-1 to TRBJ2-3; the D gene is possibly TRBD1 (6 bases). From germline, CDR1 is MNHNS and CDR2 SASEGT. The CDR3 contains 15 residues. Trimming took off 6 bases at V and 2 bases at J, with 15 bases between the two ends. In nucleotides, the CDR3 is TGTGCCAGCAGCGATCCCAGGGGATTCACAGATACGCAGTATTTT. Amino acid sequence: CASSDPRGFTDTQYF.

The chain recombines TRBV12-3 or TRBV12-4 with TRBJ2-1, with D perhaps TRBD1 (5 bases). This CDR3 is 14 amino acids long. The V gene lost 6 bases and the J gene lost 6 bases, with 15 bases spanning the gap. The CDR3 is CASRYEEQANEQFF. Written as DNA, the CDR3 is TGTGCCAGCAGATATGAGGAACAGGCCAATGAGCAGTTCTTC.

This clonotype has only a few counts. One end of the junction does not line up with germline, which may come from a read error. V gene TRBV20-1 combines with J gene TRBJ2-1; D remains unclear. CDR3 length: 14 residues. Germline V gene lookup returns CDR1 DFQATT and CDR2 SNEGSKA (reference sequence). This chain's CDR3 is CSAAIPPRSNEQFF. CDR3 DNA: TGCAGTGCAGCTATCCCCCCGAGGTCCAATGAGCAGTTTTTC.

This clonotype was seen a few times. CDR3: CSVSYESYNEQFF. For the CDR3, the DNA is TGCAGCGTTTCCTATGAATCCTACAATGAGCAGTTCTTC. This chain connects TRBV29-1 to TRBJ2-1; no definite D call. V lost 5 bases and J 1 base, leaving 9 bases between the germline ends. CDR3 length equals 13 residues. Germline CDR1 is SQVTM and CDR2 is ANQGSEA.

The gene calls are TRBV7-6 and TRBJ2-1; D is undetermined. This CDR3 contains 11 residues. V was trimmed by 7 bases and J by 12 bases, leaving 13 bases between them. CDR1 and CDR2 from the germline V gene are SGHVS and FNYEAQ. The CDR3: CASTNQRWQFF. The CDR3 DNA reads TGTGCCAGCACAAACCAGCGTTGGCAGTTCTTC.

The V gene is TRBV7-9, the J gene TRBJ2-3, with TRBD2 identical over 7 bases. V gave up 5 bases and J gave up 4 bases; unmatched junction bases: 9. The CDR3 spans 15 residues. Germline CDR1 and CDR2: SEHNR and FQNEAQ (reference sequence). The CDR3 DNA reads as TGTGCCAGCAGCAGAAGCGGGAATTCTGCAGATACGCAGTATTTT. Amino acid sequence: CASSRSGNSADTQYF. The entire variable domain, with the rest obtained from reference TRBV7-9 and TRBJ2-3, is as follows: DTGVSQNPRHKITKRGQNVTFRCDPISEHNRLYWYRQTLGQGPEFLTYFQNEAQLEKSRLLSDRFSAERPKGSFSTLEIQRTEQGDSAMYLCASSRSGNSADTQYFGPGTRLTVL.

This clonotype has a handful of counts. V is TRBV5-1 and J is TRBJ2-7, with 15 bases that match TRBD2. This CDR3 is built from 17 residues. CDR1 is SGHRS, CDR2 YFSETQ, per germline. V gave up 0 bases and J gave up 6 bases; unmatched junction bases: 7. The CDR3 spells CASSLEGLAGGPGEQYF. CDR3 nucleotide sequence: TGCGCCAGCAGCTTGGAAGGACTAGCGGGAGGGCCTGGCGAGCAGTACTTC.

This clonotype has a handful of counts. The chain uses TRBV7-2 and TRBJ2-1; 10 bases are a match to TRBD2. The trim removed 6 bases at V and 10 bases at J, leaving 3 bases unmatched. The CDR3 loop spans 12 amino acids. Germline V CDR1 and CDR2: SGHTA, FQGNSA. The DNA of the CDR3 is TGTGCCAGCAGTATAGCGGGAGGCGAGCAGTTCTTC. As protein: CASSIAGGEQFF.

This clonotype came up a few times. This sequence joins TRBV3-1 and TRBJ2-1; no clear D. Germline-derived CDR1 and CDR2 are LGHDT and YNNKEL (reference sequence). Trimming took off 4 bases at V and 6 bases at J, with 4 bases between the two ends. This CDR3 has 11 residues. The CDR3 nucleotides are TGTGCCAGCAGCCTAAGCAATGAGCAGTTCTTC. Amino acids: CASSLSNEQFF.

This chain's CDR3 is CASSILAGGQGDTQYF. Written as DNA, the CDR3 is TGTGCCAGTAGTATTCTAGCGGGAGGCCAGGGAGATACGCAGTATTTT. V and J are TRBV19 and TRBJ2-3; TRBD2 aligns across 11 bases. Germline CDR1 and CDR2: LNHDA and SQIVND (reference sequence). This CDR3 spans 16 amino acids. V gave up 3 bases and J gave up 5 bases; unmatched junction bases: 7.

The count of this clonotype is one. A junction boundary mismatches the germline segment, possibly from a read error. The J gene is TRBJ2-6, the V gene TRBV3-1; TRBD2 matches at 8 bases. CDR3 length equals 17 residues. CDR1 LGHDT and CDR2 YNNKEL come from the germline V gene (reference sequence). CDR3 in DNA: TGTGCCAGCAGCCAAGATCGGGGGGGCTCTGGGACCAACGTCCTGACTTTC. This gives the protein CASSQDRGGSGTNVLTF.